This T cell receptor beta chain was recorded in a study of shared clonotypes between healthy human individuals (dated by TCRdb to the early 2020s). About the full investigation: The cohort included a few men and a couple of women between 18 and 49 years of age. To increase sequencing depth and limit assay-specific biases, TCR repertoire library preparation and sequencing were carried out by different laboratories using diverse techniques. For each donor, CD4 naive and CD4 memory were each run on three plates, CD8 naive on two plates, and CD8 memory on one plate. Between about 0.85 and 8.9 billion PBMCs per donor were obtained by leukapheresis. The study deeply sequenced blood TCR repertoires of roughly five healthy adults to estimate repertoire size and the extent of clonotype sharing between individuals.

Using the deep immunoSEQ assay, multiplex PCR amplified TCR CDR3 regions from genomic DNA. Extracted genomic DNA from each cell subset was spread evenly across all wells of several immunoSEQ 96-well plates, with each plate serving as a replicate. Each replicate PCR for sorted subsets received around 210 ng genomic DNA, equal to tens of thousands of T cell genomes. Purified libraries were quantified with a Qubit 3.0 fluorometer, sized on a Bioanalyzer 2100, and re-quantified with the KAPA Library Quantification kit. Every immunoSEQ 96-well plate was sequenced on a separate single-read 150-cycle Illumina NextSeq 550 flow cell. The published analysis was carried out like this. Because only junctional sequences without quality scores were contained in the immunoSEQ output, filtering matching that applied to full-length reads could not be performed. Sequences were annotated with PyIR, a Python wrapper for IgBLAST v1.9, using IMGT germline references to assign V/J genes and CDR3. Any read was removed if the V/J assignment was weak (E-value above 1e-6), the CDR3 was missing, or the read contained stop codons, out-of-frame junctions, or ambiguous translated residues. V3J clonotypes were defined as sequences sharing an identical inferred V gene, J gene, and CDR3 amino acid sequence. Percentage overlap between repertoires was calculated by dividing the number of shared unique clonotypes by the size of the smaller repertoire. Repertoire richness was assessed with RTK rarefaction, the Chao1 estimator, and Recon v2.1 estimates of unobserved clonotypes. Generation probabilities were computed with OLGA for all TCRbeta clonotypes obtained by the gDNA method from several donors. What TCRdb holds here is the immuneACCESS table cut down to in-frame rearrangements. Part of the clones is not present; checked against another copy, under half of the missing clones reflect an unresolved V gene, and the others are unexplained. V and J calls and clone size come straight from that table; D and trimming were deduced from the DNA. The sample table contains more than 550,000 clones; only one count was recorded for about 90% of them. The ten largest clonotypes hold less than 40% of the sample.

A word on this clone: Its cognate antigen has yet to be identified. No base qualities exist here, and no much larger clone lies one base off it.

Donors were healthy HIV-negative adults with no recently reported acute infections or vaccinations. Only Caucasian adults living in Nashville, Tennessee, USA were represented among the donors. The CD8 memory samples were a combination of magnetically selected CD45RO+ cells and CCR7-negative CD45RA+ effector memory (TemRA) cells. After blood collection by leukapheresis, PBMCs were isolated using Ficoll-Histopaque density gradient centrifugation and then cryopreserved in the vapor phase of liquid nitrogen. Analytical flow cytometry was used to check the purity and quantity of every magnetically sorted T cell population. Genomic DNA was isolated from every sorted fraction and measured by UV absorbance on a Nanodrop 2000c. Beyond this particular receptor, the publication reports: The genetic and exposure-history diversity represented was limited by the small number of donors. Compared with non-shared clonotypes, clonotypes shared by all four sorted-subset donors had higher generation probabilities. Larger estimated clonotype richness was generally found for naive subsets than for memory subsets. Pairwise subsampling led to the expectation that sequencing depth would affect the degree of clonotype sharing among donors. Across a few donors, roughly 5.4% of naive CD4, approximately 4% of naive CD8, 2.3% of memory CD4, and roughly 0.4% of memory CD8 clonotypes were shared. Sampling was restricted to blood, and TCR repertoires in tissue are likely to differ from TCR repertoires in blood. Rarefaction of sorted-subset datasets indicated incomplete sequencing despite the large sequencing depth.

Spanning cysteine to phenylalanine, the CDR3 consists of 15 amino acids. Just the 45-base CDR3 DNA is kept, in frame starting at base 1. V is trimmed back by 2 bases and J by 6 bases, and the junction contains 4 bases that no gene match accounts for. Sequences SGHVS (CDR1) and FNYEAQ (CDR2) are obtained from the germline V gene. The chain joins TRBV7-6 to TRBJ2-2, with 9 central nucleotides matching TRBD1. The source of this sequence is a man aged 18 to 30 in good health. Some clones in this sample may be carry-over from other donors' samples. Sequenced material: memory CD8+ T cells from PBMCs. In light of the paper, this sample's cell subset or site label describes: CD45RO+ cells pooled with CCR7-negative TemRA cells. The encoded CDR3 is CASSLTTGGSGELFF. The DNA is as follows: TGTGCCAGCAGCTTAACAACAGGGGGCTCCGGGGAGCTGTTTTTT.